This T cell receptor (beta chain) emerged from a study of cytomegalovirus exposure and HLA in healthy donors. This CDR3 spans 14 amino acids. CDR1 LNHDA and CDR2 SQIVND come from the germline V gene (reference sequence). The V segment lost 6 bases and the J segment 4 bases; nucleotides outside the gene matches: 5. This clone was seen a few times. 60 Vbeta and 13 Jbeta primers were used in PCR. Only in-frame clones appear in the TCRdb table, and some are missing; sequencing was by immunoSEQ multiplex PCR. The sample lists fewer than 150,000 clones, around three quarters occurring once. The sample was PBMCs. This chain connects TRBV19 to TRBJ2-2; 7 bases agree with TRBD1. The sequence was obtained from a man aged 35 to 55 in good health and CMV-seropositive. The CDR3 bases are TGTGCCAGTAGAGAGACAGGGCTCACCGGGGAGCTGTTTTTT. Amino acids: CASRETGLTGELFF.